The present TCR beta chain was sequenced within a study of metastatic and nonmetastatic thyroid tumors. Study-level information: Peripheral blood and tumor or nodule samples from malignant and benign thyroid patients were compared. Study results and limitations: The study reportedly found significantly higher TCR beta diversity in malignant thyroid tumors than benign nodules, in blood and tumor.

How the authors handled the data: CDR3 differences across clinicopathological groups were used to build a distant-metastasis classifier for papillary thyroid cancer. TCRdb recomputed clones from the PCR reads via MiXCR. The V and J calls and clone size come from TCRdb's table, not from the authors' own analysis. Of some 24,000 clones in the sample, roughly 20% were seen once. All patients reached thyroid surgery having received no treatment beforehand. Germline CDR1 reads MDHEN; CDR2 reads SYDVKM. Trimming took off 4 bases at V and 1 base at J, with 9 bases between the two ends. CDR3 length: 14 residues. Ten or more counts support this clone. The antigen is undetermined.

Sequenced input: blood. The V and J genes are TRBV28 and TRBJ2-3, with a weak D call TRBD2 (6 bases). The sequence was collected from a male donor with papillary thyroid cancer or a benign thyroid nodule (not recorded which). Some clones in this sample may be carry-over from other donors' samples. In DNA, the CDR3 is TGTGCCAGCAGTTCTAGCGATCGCACAGATACGCAGTATTTT. It codes for CASSSSDRTDTQYF. Using reference TRBV28 and TRBJ2-3 for the parts outside the CDR3, the full variable domain is DVKVTQSSRYLVKRTGEKVFLECVQDMDHENMFWYRQDPGLGLRLIYFSYDVKMKEKGDIPEGYSVSREKKERFSLILESASTNQTSMYLCASSSSDRTDTQYFGPGTRLTVL.